This TCR beta chain was found in a study of T cells of healthy individuals. TCRdb independently ran MiXCR on the 5' RACE reads; one entry per CDR3 protein. Among more than 85,000 distinct CDR3 sequences listed, approximately 15% were seen once. Between the trimmed V and J ends, which lost 1 base and 7 bases, there was a span of 9 bases. This CDR3 region has 13 residues. Germline CDR1 is MGHRA and CDR2 is YSYEKL. The chain joins TRBV4-1 to TRBJ2-3; D not certain. This sequence was found in a human donor in good health. For the CDR3, the DNA is TGCGCCAGCAGCCAAGTGATTCCGAATACGCAGTATTTT. Translating it yields CASSQVIPNTQYF.